The sequence of this T cell receptor beta chain was determined in a study of T cells in Graves' hyperthyroidism and ophthalmopathy. Researchers amplified the TCR beta CDR3 regions from RNA transcripts. An initial round of RT-PCR targeting the TCR CDR3 relied on the HTBI primer set. One entry per CDR3 protein, called by TCRdb with MiXCR from the multiplex PCR reads. The sample consists of about 250,000 distinct CDR3 sequences, approximately 20% of them appearing once. CDR1 and CDR2 (germline): MNHNS, SASEGT. V lost 1 base, J lost 6 bases, and 9 bases lay in between. This CDR3 is 13 amino acids long. V is TRBV6-1 and J is TRBJ1-2; possibly TRBD1 for D (5 bases). This TCR was recovered from a man aged 25 to 40 with Graves' ophthalmopathy. The sequencing input was blood. This CDR3 is CASSEDGGDGYTF. CDR3 nucleotides: TGTGCCAGCAGTGAAGATGGAGGGGATGGCTACACCTTC.